The clone carrying this T cell receptor (beta chain) came up many times. Its target is not known. This CDR3 region has 14 residues. The ends were cut back, 2 bases at V and 7 bases at J, with 12 bases in the middle. Looked up from germline, CDR1 is LNHNV and CDR2 is YYDKDF (reference sequence). This specimen belongs to a study of early T cells in non-severe SARS-CoV-2 infection. The wider study: Unsorted whole-blood RNA was sequenced in bulk, leaving chains unpaired. Points from the study as a whole: Using VDJdb, the matching emphasized anti-spike CD8 responses while missing private and CD4 specificities.

Unique molecular identifiers tagged individual cDNA molecules. TCRdb redid the calling of the 5' RACE reads with MiXCR, one entry per CDR3 protein. Among under 45,000 distinct CDR3 sequences listed, less than 6.5% were seen once. Sequencing used whole blood, obtained at baseline. This rearrangement joins TRBV15 to TRBJ2-4; no clear D. The TCR originated in an adult who was a healthcare worker with PCR-confirmed SARS-CoV-2 infection or an uninfected control (not recorded which). The CDR3 nucleotides are TGTGCCACCAGCAGAATTCGGGTCGGCAACATTCAGTACTTC. Encoded protein: CATSRIRVGNIQYF.